The 26 T cell receptor beta chains below all came from one sample that was sequenced in a study of T cell responses to AZD1222 COVID-19 vaccine. Assay used: immunoSEQ multiplex PCR; TCRdb lists only in-frame clones, some missing. Here the sample spans 60,000 to 75,000 clones, over 85% being singletons. Material: peripheral blood, obtained on day 0 of AZD1222 vaccination. The receptors were gathered from an adult in good health.

This chain joins TRBV3-1 (or the pseudogene TRBV3-2) and TRBJ2-7; 8 nucleotides line up with TRBD1. This CDR3 comprises 14 residues. V was clipped by 4 bases and J by 4 bases; unmatched bases: 6. Germline assignment: CDR1 LGHDT and CDR2 YNNKEL (reference sequence). The CDR3: CASSLVGQGYEQYF. CDR3 in DNA: TGTGCCAGCAGCCTCGTCGGACAGGGTTACGAGCAGTACTTC.

The chain is built from TRBV18 and TRBJ2-3, with D perhaps assigned TRBD1 or TRBD2 (6 bases each). V shed 4 bases and J shed 2 bases, with 13 bases lying between them. CDR1 and CDR2 from the germline V gene are KGHSH and LQKENI. The length of the CDR3 is 15 residues. This chain's CDR3 is CASSHREAVTDTQYF. CDR3 DNA: TGTGCCAGCTCACACAGGGAGGCGGTCACAGATACGCAGTATTTT. Combining the CDR3 with reference TRBV18 and TRBJ2-3 gives the whole variable domain NAGVMQNPRHLVRRRGQEARLRCSPMKGHSHVYWYRQLPEEGLKFMVYLQKENIIDESGMPKERFSAEFPKEGPSILRIQQVVRGDSAAYFCASSHREAVTDTQYFGPGTRLTVL.

J is TRBJ1-4 and V is TRBV6-5; D is perhaps TRBD1 (5 bases). Germline V gene data show CDR1 as MNHEY and CDR2 as SVGAGI. The CDR3 covers 15 residues. The germline V and J ends were trimmed by 4 bases and 2 bases, with 11 bases remaining between them. DNA for the CDR3: TGTGCCAGCAGTTCTCAGGGAACTACTAATGAAAAACTGTTTTTT. It translates to CASSSQGTTNEKLFF.

A single count supports this clone. This sequence joins TRBV5-4 and TRBJ2-5; 8 nucleotides agree with TRBD1. The CDR3 has 15 residues. Trimming took 0 bases from V and 5 from J; bases not matched to a gene: 6. Germline V gene lookup returns CDR1 SGHNT and CDR2 YYREEE (reference sequence). DNA for the CDR3: TGTGCCAGCAGCTTGGAGTCAGGGGGCGGGGAGACCCAGTACTTC. Translated: CASSLESGGGETQYF.

CDR3 sequence (DNA): TGTGCCAGCAGCCAAGCGGGGACAGGGGTAAATTCACCCCTCCACTTT. Protein sequence: CASSQAGTGVNSPLHF. The V call is TRBV3-1 (or the pseudogene TRBV3-2), the J call TRBJ1-6, with TRBD1 matching 10 bases. Losses at the gene ends were 1 base for V and 7 bases for J; bases not matched to a gene: 4. The CDR3 is made up of 16 amino acids. Germline loops: CDR1 LGHDT, CDR2 YNNKEL (reference sequence).

This clone has just one count. CDR3 loop: CASSEEGTGGAEQYF. The CDR3 nucleotides read TGTGCCAGCAGTGAAGAGGGGACAGGGGGCGCCGAGCAGTACTTC. The chain is built from TRBV2 and TRBJ2-7, with 12 bases lining up with TRBD1. V shed 1 base and J 6 bases; nucleotides not matched to a gene: 4. CDR1 SNHLY and CDR2 FYNNEI come from the germline V gene. The CDR3 extends over 15 amino acids.

The J gene is TRBJ1-1, the V gene TRBV5-1; D unclear. The CDR3 has 13 amino acids. Trimming took off 0 bases at V and 3 bases at J, with 6 bases between the two ends. Germline V gene sequence: CDR1 SGHRS, CDR2 YFSETQ. CDR3 protein: CASSLEGHTEAFF. DNA for the CDR3: TGCGCCAGCAGCTTGGAAGGACACACTGAAGCTTTCTTT.

The chain links TRBV24-1 to TRBJ1-5; D is possibly TRBD1 (5 bases). The V end was cut by 4 bases, the J end by 2 bases, with 11 bases between. CDR3 length: 15 amino acids. Germline CDR1 and CDR2: KGHDR and SFDVKD. The DNA of the CDR3 is TGTGCCACCAGTGACCCCACAGGAGGCAATCAGCCCCAGCATTTT. Translated, it gives CATSDPTGGNQPQHF.

The chain recombines TRBV7-3 with TRBJ1-1; no firm D call. The CDR3 contains 16 residues. The V and J ends lost 5 bases and 1 base respectively, with 17 bases between them. From germline, CDR1 is SGHTA and CDR2 FQGTGA. The CDR3, as DNA: TGTGCCAGCAGCCTTATGTGGCGGGTCGAGAACACTGAAGCTTTCTTT. It translates to CASSLMWRVENTEAFF.

Only a few counts were recorded for this clone. The gene calls are TRBV6-6 and TRBJ2-5; a possible D gene is TRBD2 (5 bases). Trimming took off 6 bases at V and 11 bases at J, with 13 bases between the two ends. The CDR3 sequence is 11 residues long. CDR1 MNHNY and CDR2 SVGAGI come from the germline V gene (reference sequence). The CDR3 reads CASSGLRDQYF. DNA of the CDR3: TGTGCCAGCAGCGGACTGAGGGATCAGTACTTC.

This chain joins TRBV19 and TRBJ1-1; no reliable D call. Germline loops: CDR1 LNHDA, CDR2 SQIVND (reference sequence). CDR3 length: 14 amino acids. V lost 4 bases and J lost 4, with 13 bases in between. CDR3 coding DNA: TGTGCCAGTAGTACGGGGAGAGGAGGCACTGAAGCTTTCTTT. This translates into CASSTGRGGTEAFF.

This clone came up once. This chain links TRBV5-1 with TRBJ2-5, with 7 bases matching TRBD1. Germline trimming cut 4 bases from V and 4 bases from J; bases unmatched to any gene: 7. Germline CDR1 and CDR2: SGHRS and YFSETQ. The CDR3 is made up of 14 amino acids. The CDR3 spells CASSPRRGIETQYF. The CDR3, as DNA: TGCGCCAGCAGCCCGCGCAGGGGGATAGAGACCCAGTACTTC.

This chain links TRBV2 with TRBJ2-7; 8 nucleotides agree with TRBD2. This CDR3 spans 12 amino acids. Germline V gene sequence: CDR1 SNHLY, CDR2 FYNNEI. Trimming took 11 bases from V and 4 from J; bases not matched to a gene: 7. The CDR3 coding sequence is TGTGCCGGTACTAGCGGAGCTTACGAGCAGTACTTC. Its translation is CAGTSGAYEQYF.

This rearrangement joins TRBV30 to TRBJ2-2; 7 bases map to TRBD1. The V gene's germline CDR1 is GTSNPN and CDR2 SVGIG (reference sequence). V shed 3 bases, J shed 2 bases, and the junction held 3 bases outside the gene matches. The CDR3 has 14 residues. As DNA, the CDR3 is TGTGCCTGGAGCCGGGACAGTAACACCGGGGAGCTGTTTTTT. It yields the protein CAWSRDSNTGELFF.

The rearrangement links TRBV5-1 to TRBJ2-5; 9 bases match TRBD2. Germline CDR1 reads SGHRS; CDR2 reads YFSETQ. V was pared by 7 bases and J by 3 bases, with 7 bases of the junction left unmatched. The CDR3 loop spans 14 amino acids. This CDR3 reads CASQAGGTKETQYF. The DNA for the CDR3 is TGCGCCAGCCAAGCGGGGGGAACTAAAGAGACCCAGTACTTC.

V is TRBV12-3 or TRBV12-4 and J is TRBJ1-1; D is unresolved. Trimming removed 5 bases from V and 1 base from J, with 5 bases in between. The length of the CDR3 is 12 residues. The CDR3 coding sequence is TGTGCCAGCAGTCCTCGGAACACTGAAGCTTTCTTT. The encoded protein is CASSPRNTEAFF.

V gene TRBV4-2 combines with J gene TRBJ2-1, with a weak D call TRBD2 (6 bases). Germline V gene lookup returns CDR1 LGHNA and CDR2 YNFKEQ. This CDR3 contains 14 residues. The V and J ends lost 3 bases and 4 bases respectively, with 10 bases between them. CDR3 bases: TGTGCCAGCAGCCACCGCGGGGAGTACAATGAGCAGTTCTTC. Its translation is CASSHRGEYNEQFF.

V is TRBV19 and J is TRBJ1-6; the match to TRBD1 covers 7 bases. CDR1 is LNHDA and CDR2 is SQIVND in the germline V gene (reference sequence). The CDR3 totals 14 residues. Trimming cost V 9 bases and J 8 bases; bases outside gene matches: 10. The CDR3 DNA is TGTGCCAGATTAGGGACAGCTGGAGATTCACCCCTCCACTTT. Translation gives CARLGTAGDSPLHF. The whole variable domain, remainder taken from reference TRBV19 and TRBJ1-6, is DGGITQSPKYLFRKEGQNVTLSCEQNLNHDAMYWYRQDPGQGLRLIYYSQIVNDFQKGDIAEGYSVSREKKESFPLTVTSAQKNPTAFYLCARLGTAGDSPLHFGNGTRLTVT.

This chain uses TRBV19 with TRBJ1-5; D call uncertain. This CDR3 comprises 13 residues. Trimming took off 5 bases at V and 4 bases at J, with 9 bases between the two ends. The germline gives CDR1 LNHDA, CDR2 SQIVND (reference sequence). The CDR3: CASSPIGNQPQHF. In DNA form, the CDR3 reads TGTGCCAGTAGTCCTATTGGGAATCAGCCCCAGCATTTT. Variable domain in full (rest from reference TRBV19 and TRBJ1-5): DGGITQSPKYLFRKEGQNVTLSCEQNLNHDAMYWYRQDPGQGLRLIYYSQIVNDFQKGDIAEGYSVSREKKESFPLTVTSAQKNPTAFYLCASSPIGNQPQHFGDGTRLSIL.

The J gene is TRBJ1-3, the V gene TRBV5-1, with D possibly being TRBD1 (6 bases). The V gene's germline CDR1 is SGHRS and CDR2 YFSETQ. Trimming took off 0 bases at V and 1 base at J, with 11 bases between the two ends. The CDR3 has 16 amino acids. The CDR3 sequence is CASSLAGGRSGNTIYF. The DNA for the CDR3 is TGCGCCAGCAGCTTGGCCGGGGGGCGGTCTGGAAACACCATATATTTT.

This clone qualifies as medium-sized. The chain combines TRBV12-3 or TRBV12-4 with TRBJ1-1; D gene unclear. V lost 7 bases and J lost 7, with 10 bases in between. The CDR3 extends over 11 amino acids. The CDR3 DNA follows: TGTGCCAGCACTAGCGGGCTTGAAGCTTTCTTT. It is translated as CASTSGLEAFF.

This sequence joins TRBV6-5 and TRBJ1-2, with TRBD1 identical over 7 bases. Per germline, CDR1 MNHEY and CDR2 SVGAGI. The V gene end was trimmed by 5 bases and the J gene end by 4 bases; junction bases not matched to a gene: 7. The CDR3 length is 14 residues. CDR3 DNA sequence: TGTGCCAGCAGTCGACAGGGTTCGAGCTATGGCTACACCTTC. Translating gives CASSRQGSSYGYTF.

The rearrangement joins TRBV4-1 to TRBJ1-1, with D maybe TRBD1 (6 bases). Trimming took off 2 bases at V and 6 bases at J, with 19 bases between the two ends. The CDR3 runs to 16 residues. Per the germline V gene, CDR1 is MGHRA and CDR2 is YSYEKL. The CDR3, as DNA: TGCGCCAGCAGCCAAAGTAGGACAGAGCTTTTGGCTGAAGCTTTCTTT. Amino acid sequence: CASSQSRTELLAEAFF.

The gene calls are TRBV27 and TRBJ1-4; the D gene is possibly TRBD1 (5 bases). V was pared by 2 bases and J by 0 bases, with 13 bases between. Germline V gene sequence: CDR1 MNHEY, CDR2 SMNVEV (reference sequence). This CDR3 has 17 residues. For the CDR3, the DNA is TGTGCCAGCAGTTTAAGGCTGGGGGGGACAACTAATGAAAAACTGTTTTTT. Residues: CASSLRLGGTTNEKLFF.

The chain joins TRBV3-1 (or the pseudogene TRBV3-2) to TRBJ2-7; no clear D. Deletions cut 1 base from V and 2 bases from J, with 9 bases between. CDR1 LGHDT and CDR2 YNNKEL come from the germline V gene (reference sequence). CDR3 length equals 14 residues. CDR3 sequence (DNA): TGTGCCAGCAGCCAAGTGGTTGGGGCCTACGAGCAGTACTTC. As protein: CASSQVVGAYEQYF.

The rearrangement joins TRBV15 to TRBJ1-6, with a tentative D call TRBD1 (5 bases). Germline V gene sequence: CDR1 LNHNV, CDR2 YYDKDF (reference sequence). The germline V and J ends were trimmed by 0 bases and 7 bases, with 10 bases remaining between them. The CDR3 has 15 amino acids. CDR3 coding DNA: TGTGCCACCAGCAGAGAATCGGGACCAAATTCACCCCTCCACTTT. It specifies CATSRESGPNSPLHF.